This T cell receptor (beta chain) was observed in a study of post-analysis software for immune sequencing data. The study's findings and limits: There were about 5 TRBV segments more frequent in patients than controls, and TRBV5-6, TRBV5-1 and TRBV20-1 were among them. F measure clustering grouped samples strongly by preparation batch.

With respect to this clonotype: The antigen is unknown. A junction end diverges from the germline sequence, so it may reflect a read error.

Every TCR beta cDNA library bore unique molecular identifiers. From the PCR reads, TCRdb called clonotypes with MiXCR, one entry per CDR3 protein. The sample yields around 500,000 distinct CDR3 sequences, 34% seen once. The length of the CDR3 is 15 residues. Looked up from germline, CDR1 is SGHAT and CDR2 is FQNNGV. The chain links TRBV11-2 to TRBJ2-3; 7 bases align to TRBD2. Sequencing was performed on blood. The source is a girl aged 2-17 years with multiple sclerosis. The CDR3 nucleotides read TGTGCCAGCAGCTACGCGGGGGAATTCACAGATACGCGGTATTTT. Protein product: CASSYAGEFTDTRYF.